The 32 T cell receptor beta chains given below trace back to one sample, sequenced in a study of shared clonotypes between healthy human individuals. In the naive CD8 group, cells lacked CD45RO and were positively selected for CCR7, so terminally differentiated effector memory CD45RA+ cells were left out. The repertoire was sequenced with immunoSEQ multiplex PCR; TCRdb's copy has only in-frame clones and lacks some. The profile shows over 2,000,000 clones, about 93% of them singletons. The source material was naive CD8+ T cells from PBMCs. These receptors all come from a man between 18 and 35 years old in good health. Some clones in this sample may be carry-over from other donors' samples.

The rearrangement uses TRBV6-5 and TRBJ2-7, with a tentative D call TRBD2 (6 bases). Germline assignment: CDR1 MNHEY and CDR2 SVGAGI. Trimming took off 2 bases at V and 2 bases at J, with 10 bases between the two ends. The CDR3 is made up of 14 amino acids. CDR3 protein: CASSYGLRTYEQYF. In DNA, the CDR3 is TGTGCCAGCAGTTACGGACTACGAACCTACGAGCAGTACTTC.

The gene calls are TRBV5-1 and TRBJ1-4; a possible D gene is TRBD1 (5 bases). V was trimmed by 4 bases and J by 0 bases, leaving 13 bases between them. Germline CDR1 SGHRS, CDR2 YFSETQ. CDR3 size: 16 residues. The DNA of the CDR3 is TGCGCCAGCAGCAAGGGACCAATTGCAACTAATGAAAAACTGTTTTTT. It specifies CASSKGPIATNEKLFF.

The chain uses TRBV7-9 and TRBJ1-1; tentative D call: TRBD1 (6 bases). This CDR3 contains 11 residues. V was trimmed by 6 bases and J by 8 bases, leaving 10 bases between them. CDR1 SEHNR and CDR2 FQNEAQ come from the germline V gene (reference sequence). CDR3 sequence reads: CASRTGTEAFF. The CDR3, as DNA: TGTGCCAGCAGAACCGGGACAGAAGCTTTCTTT. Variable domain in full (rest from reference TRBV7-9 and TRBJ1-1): DTGVSQNPRHKITKRGQNVTFRCDPISEHNRLYWYRQTLGQGPEFLTYFQNEAQLEKSRLLSDRFSAERPKGSFSTLEIQRTEQGDSAMYLCASRTGTEAFFGQGTRLTVV.

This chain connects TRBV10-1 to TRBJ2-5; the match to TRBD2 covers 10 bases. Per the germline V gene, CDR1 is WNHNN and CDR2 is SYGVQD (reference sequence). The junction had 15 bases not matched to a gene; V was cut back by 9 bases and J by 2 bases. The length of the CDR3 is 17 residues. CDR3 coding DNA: TGCGCCAGGGGGGGGACGAGACTACTAGCGGGACAAGAGACCCAGTACTTC. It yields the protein CARGGTRLLAGQETQYF.

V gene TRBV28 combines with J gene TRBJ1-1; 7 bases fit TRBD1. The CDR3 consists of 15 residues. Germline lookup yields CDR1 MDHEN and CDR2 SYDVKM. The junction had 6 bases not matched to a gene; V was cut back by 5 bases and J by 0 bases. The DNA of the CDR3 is TGTGCCAGCAGTCGGGACAGACTGTTGAACACTGAAGCTTTCTTT. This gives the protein CASSRDRLLNTEAFF.

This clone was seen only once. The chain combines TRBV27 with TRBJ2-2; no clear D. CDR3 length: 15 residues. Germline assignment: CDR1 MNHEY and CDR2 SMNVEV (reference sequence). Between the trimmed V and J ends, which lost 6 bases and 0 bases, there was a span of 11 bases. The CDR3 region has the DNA TGTGCCAGCAGGAACCTCGAAGCGAACACCGGGGAGCTGTTTTTT. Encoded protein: CASRNLEANTGELFF.

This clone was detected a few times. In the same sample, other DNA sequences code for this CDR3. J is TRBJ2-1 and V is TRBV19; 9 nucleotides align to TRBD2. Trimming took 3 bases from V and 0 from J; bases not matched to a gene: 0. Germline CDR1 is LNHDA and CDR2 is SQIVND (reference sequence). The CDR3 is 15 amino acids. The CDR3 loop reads CASSISGSSYNEQFF. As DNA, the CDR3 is TGTGCCAGTAGTATTAGCGGGAGCTCCTACAATGAGCAGTTCTTC.

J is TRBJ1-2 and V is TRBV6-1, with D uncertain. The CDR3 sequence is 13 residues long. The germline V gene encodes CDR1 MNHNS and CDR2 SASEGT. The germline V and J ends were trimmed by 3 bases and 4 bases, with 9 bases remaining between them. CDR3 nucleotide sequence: TGTGCCAGCAGTGACACGGGTGTCTATGGCTACACCTTC. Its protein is CASSDTGVYGYTF.

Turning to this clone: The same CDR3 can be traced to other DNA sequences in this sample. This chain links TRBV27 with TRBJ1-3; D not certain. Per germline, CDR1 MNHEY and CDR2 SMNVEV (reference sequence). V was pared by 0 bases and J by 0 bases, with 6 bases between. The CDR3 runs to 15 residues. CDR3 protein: CASSLSRGSGNTIYF. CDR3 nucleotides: TGTGCCAGCAGTTTATCTCGGGGCTCTGGAAACACCATATATTTT.

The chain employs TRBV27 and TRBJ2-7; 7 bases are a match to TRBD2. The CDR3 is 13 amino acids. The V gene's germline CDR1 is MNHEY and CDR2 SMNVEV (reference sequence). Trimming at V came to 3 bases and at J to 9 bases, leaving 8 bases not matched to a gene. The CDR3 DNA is TGTGCCAGCAGTTTTGCGGGGACTACGGGGCAGTACTTC. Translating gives CASSFAGTTGQYF.

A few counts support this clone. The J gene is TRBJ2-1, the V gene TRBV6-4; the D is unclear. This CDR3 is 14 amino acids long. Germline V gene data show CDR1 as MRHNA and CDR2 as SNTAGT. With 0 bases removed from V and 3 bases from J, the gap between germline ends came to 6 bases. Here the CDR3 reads CASSDSGVYNEQFF. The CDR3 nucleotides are TGTGCCAGCAGTGACTCTGGTGTCTACAATGAGCAGTTCTTC.

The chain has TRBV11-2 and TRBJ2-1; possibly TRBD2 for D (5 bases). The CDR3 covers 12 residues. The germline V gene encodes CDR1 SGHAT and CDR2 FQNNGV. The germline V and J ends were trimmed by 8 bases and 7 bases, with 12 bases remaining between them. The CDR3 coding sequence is TGTGCCAGCGGGGAGCGGACTAATGAGCAGTTCTTC. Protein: CASGERTNEQFF. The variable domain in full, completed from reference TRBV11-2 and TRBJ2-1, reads EAGVAQSPRYKIIEKRQSVAFWCNPISGHATLYWYQQILGQGPKLLIQFQNNGVVDDSQLPKDRFSAERLKGVDSTLKIQPAKLEDSAVYLCASGERTNEQFFGPGTRLTVL.

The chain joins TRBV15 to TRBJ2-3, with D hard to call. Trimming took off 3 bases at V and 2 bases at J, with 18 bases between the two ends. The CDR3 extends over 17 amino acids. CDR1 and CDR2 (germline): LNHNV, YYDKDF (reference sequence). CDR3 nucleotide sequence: TGTGCCACCAGCAGCCTCATCAGGATAGAGGCCACAGATACGCAGTATTTT. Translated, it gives CATSSLIRIEATDTQYF.

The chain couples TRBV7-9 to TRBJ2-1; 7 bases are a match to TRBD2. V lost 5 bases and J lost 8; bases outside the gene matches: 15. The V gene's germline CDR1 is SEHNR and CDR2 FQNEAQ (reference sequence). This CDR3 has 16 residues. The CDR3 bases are TGTGCCAGCAGCCCCCCTTGGGGGGAGGGTTCCGATGAGCAGTTCTTC. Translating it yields CASSPPWGEGSDEQFF.

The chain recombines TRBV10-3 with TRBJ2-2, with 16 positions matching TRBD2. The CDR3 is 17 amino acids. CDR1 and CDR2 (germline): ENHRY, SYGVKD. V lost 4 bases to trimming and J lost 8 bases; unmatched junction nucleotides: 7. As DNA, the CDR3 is TGTGCCATCAGTGGGGGACTAGCGGGAGGGCCGGCAGGGGAGCTGTTTTTT. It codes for CAISGGLAGGPAGELFF.

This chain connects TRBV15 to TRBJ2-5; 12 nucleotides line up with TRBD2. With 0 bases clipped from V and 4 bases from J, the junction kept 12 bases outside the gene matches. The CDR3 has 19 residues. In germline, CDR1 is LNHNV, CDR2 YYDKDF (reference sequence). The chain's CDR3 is CATSRDYLLAGGWGETQYF. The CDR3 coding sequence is TGTGCCACCAGCAGAGATTATTTACTAGCGGGAGGATGGGGAGAGACCCAGTACTTC.

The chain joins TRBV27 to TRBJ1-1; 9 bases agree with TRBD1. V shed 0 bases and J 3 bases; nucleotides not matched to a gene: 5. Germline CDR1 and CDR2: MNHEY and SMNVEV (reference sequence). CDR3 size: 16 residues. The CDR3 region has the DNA TGTGCCAGCAGTTTATCGACCGACAGGGGGGACACTGAAGCTTTCTTT. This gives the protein CASSLSTDRGDTEAFF.

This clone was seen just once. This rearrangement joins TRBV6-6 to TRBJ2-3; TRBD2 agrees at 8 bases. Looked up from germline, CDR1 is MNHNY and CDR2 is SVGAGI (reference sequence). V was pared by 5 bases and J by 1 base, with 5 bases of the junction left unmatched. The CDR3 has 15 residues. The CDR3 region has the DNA TGTGCCAGCAGTCCTCTAGCGGGCCGCACAGATACGCAGTATTTT. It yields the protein CASSPLAGRTDTQYF.

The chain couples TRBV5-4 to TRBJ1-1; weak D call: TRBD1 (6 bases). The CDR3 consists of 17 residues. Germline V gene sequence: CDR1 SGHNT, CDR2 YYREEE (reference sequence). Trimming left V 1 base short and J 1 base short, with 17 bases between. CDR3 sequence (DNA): TGTGCCAGCAGCTTGTTTGGGACATGGGATAAGAACACTGAAGCTTTCTTT. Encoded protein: CASSLFGTWDKNTEAFF.

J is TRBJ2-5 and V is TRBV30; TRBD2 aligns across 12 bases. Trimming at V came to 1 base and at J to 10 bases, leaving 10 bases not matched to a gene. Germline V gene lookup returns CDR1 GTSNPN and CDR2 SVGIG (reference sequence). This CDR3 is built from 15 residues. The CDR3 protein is CAWSGLAGAGVIQYF. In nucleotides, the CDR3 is TGTGCCTGGAGTGGACTAGCGGGGGCGGGGGTGATCCAGTACTTC.

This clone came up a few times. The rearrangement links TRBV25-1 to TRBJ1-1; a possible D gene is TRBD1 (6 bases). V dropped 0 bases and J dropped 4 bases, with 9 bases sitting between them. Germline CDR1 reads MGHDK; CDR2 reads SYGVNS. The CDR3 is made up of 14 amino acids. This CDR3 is CASSEYGTITEAFF. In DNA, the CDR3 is TGTGCCAGCAGTGAATACGGGACAATCACTGAAGCTTTCTTT.

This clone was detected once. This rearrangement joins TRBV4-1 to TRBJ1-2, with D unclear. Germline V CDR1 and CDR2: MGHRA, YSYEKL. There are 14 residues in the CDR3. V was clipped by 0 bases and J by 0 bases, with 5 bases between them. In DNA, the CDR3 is TGCGCCAGCAGCCAAGATCAGGCTAACTATGGCTACACCTTC. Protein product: CASSQDQANYGYTF.

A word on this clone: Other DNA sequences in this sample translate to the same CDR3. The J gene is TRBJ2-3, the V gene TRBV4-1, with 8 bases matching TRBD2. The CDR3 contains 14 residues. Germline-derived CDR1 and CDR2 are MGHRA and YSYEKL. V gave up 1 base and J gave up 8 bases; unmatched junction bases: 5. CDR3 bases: TGCGCCAGCAGCCAAGGGACTAGCATCGGTACGCAGTATTTT. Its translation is CASSQGTSIGTQYF.

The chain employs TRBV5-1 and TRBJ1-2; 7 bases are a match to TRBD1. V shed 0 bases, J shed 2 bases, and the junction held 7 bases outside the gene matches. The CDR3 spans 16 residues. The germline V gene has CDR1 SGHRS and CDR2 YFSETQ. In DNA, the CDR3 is TGCGCCAGCAGCTTGGCCCCAGGGGGACAAAACTATGGCTACACCTTC. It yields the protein CASSLAPGGQNYGYTF.

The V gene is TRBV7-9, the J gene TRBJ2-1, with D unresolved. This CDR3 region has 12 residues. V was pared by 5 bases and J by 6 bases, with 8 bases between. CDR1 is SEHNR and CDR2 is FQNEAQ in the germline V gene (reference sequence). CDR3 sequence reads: CASSGGFNEQFF. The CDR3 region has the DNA TGTGCCAGCAGCGGCGGATTCAATGAGCAGTTCTTC.

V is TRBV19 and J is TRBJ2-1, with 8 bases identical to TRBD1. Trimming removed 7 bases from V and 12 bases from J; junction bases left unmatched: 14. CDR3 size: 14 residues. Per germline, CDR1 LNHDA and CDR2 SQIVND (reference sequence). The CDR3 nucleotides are TGTGCCAGTATCACCGGGACAGGTGTCAGTGGGCAGTTCTTC. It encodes CASITGTGVSGQFF. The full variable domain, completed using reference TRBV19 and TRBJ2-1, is DGGITQSPKYLFRKEGQNVTLSCEQNLNHDAMYWYRQDPGQGLRLIYYSQIVNDFQKGDIAEGYSVSREKKESFPLTVTSAQKNPTAFYLCASITGTGVSGQFFGPGTRLTVL.

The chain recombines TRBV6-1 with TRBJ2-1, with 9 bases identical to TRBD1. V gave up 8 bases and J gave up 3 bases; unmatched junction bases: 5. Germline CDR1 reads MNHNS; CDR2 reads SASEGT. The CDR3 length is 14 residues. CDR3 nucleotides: TGTGCCAGCCAGGACAGGGGAAACTACAATGAGCAGTTCTTC. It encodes CASQDRGNYNEQFF.

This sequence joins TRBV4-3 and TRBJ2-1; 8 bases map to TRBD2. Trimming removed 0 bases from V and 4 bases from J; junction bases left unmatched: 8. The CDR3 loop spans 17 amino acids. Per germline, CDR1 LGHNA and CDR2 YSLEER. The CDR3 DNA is TGCGCCAGCAGCCAAGAAAGGAGGCGGGAGGCGTACAATGAGCAGTTCTTC. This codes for CASSQERRREAYNEQFF.

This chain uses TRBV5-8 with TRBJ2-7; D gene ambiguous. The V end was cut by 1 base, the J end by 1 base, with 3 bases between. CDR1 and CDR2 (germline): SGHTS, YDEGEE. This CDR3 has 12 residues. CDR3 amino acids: CASSLSSYEQYF. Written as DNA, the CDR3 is TGTGCCAGCAGCTTGTCGTCCTACGAGCAGTACTTC.

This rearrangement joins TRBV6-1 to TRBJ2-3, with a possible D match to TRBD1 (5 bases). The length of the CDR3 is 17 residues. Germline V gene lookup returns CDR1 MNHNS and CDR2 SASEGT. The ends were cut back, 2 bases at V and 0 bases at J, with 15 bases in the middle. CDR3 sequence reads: CASSEFTRAPSTDTQYF. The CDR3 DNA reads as TGTGCCAGCAGTGAATTTACCAGGGCCCCCAGCACAGATACGCAGTATTTT.

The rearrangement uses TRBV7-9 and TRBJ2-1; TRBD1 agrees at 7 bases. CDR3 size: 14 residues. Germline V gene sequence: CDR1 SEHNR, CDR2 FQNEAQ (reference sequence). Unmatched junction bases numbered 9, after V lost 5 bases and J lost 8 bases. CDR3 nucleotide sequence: TGTGCCAGCAGCAAGAGGGACAGAGTTGATGAGCAGTTCTTC. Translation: CASSKRDRVDEQFF.

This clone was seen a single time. The CDR3 DNA follows: TGTGCCACCAGCAGAGCCGGGACAGGGCCCGAGACCCAGTACTTC. Translating it yields CATSRAGTGPETQYF. J is TRBJ2-5 and V is TRBV15, with TRBD1 matching 9 bases. Losses at the gene ends were 1 base for V and 5 bases for J; bases not matched to a gene: 5. Germline V gives CDR1 LNHNV, CDR2 YYDKDF (reference sequence). The CDR3 extends over 15 amino acids. The complete variable domain, with remaining parts taken from reference TRBV15 and TRBJ2-5, reads DAMVIQNPRYQVTQFGKPVTLSCSQTLNHNVMYWYQQKSSQAPKLLFHYYDKDFNNEADTPDNFQSRRPNTSFCFLDIRSPGLGDTAMYLCATSRAGTGPETQYFGPGTRLLVL.